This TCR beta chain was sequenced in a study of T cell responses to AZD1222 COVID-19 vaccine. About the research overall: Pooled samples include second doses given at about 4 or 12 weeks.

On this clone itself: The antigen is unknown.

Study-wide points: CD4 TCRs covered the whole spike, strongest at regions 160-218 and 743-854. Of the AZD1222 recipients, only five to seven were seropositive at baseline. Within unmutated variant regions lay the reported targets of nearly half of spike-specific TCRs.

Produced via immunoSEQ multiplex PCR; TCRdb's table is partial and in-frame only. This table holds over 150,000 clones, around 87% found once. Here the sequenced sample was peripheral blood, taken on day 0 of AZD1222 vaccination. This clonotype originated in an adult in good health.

The CDR3 reads CASSQGIVATEAFF. The CDR3 DNA follows: TGTGCCAGCAGTCAAGGTATAGTTGCCACTGAAGCTTTCTTT. This sequence joins TRBV2 and TRBJ1-1; D is unresolved. The germline V gene encodes CDR1 SNHLY and CDR2 FYNNEI. Trimming cost V 5 bases and J 4 bases, with 14 bases left between them. The CDR3 is 14 amino acids.